Listed here are 22 T cell receptor beta chains from one sample, sequenced in a study of T cell responses to AZD1222 COVID-19 vaccine. Sequencing used immunoSEQ multiplex PCR; TCRdb keeps in-frame clones, though not all of them. This table holds 90,000 to 150,000 clones, roughly nine tenths found once. Sequenced here: peripheral blood, sampled 28 days after the second AZD1222 dose. All receptors derive from an adult who received the AZD1222 COVID-19 vaccine.

This clone is a singleton in its sample. The chain employs TRBV2 and TRBJ2-1; 8 bases align to TRBD1. The CDR3 length is 15 residues. V trimming: 6 bases; J trimming: 4 bases; junction bases outside the gene matches: 8. Germline CDR1 is SNHLY and CDR2 is FYNNEI. The CDR3 here is CASRRQGLRYNEQFF. The CDR3 DNA is TGTGCCAGCAGAAGACAGGGGCTAAGGTACAATGAGCAGTTCTTC.

This chain links TRBV5-1 with TRBJ1-3; weak D call: TRBD1 (6 bases). Germline CDR1 and CDR2: SGHRS and YFSETQ. The CDR3 spans 15 residues. Trimming left V 0 bases short and J 4 bases short, with 11 bases between. The CDR3 loop is CASSLDRVIGNTIYF. The CDR3, as DNA: TGCGCCAGCAGCTTGGACAGGGTAATAGGAAACACCATATATTTT.

J is TRBJ1-2 and V is TRBV28; TRBD1 agrees at 7 bases. The CDR3 is 13 residues long. The trim removed 6 bases at V and 8 bases at J, leaving 9 bases unmatched. Germline CDR1 and CDR2: MDHEN and SYDVKM. DNA of the CDR3: TGTGCCAGCAGCTCCGACAGGGCCTCAGGCTACACCTTC. Translation: CASSSDRASGYTF.

The J gene is TRBJ1-1, the V gene TRBV11-2; maybe TRBD1 (6 bases). Germline CDR1 is SGHAT and CDR2 is FQNNGV. V dropped 3 bases and J dropped 11 bases, with 16 bases sitting between them. This CDR3 is 13 amino acids long. CDR3 nucleotides: TGTGCCAGCAGCTTTACGGGGGGCGGGGAGGCTTTCTTT. It specifies CASSFTGGGEAFF.

This sequence joins TRBV19 and TRBJ2-5; D gene unclear. The germline V gene has CDR1 LNHDA and CDR2 SQIVND (reference sequence). Trimming left V 2 bases short and J 5 bases short, with 15 bases between. This CDR3 region has 15 residues. The CDR3 DNA sequence: TGTGCCAGTAGTATAAGATCGAACATGGGGGAGACCCAGTACTTC. Encoded protein: CASSIRSNMGETQYF. Looking up the rest from reference TRBV19 and TRBJ2-5 gives the full variable domain: DGGITQSPKYLFRKEGQNVTLSCEQNLNHDAMYWYRQDPGQGLRLIYYSQIVNDFQKGDIAEGYSVSREKKESFPLTVTSAQKNPTAFYLCASSIRSNMGETQYFGPGTRLLVL.

This clone was counted once. DNA of the CDR3: TGTGCCAGCAGTTATCAGGGGGCTCGGGATTCACCCCTCCACTTT. Amino acid sequence: CASSYQGARDSPLHF. V usage is TRBV6-5 and J usage is TRBJ1-6; TRBD1 matches at 8 bases. Germline V gene data show CDR1 as MNHEY and CDR2 as SVGAGI. This CDR3 comprises 15 residues. V lost 3 bases, J lost 8 bases, and 6 bases stayed unmatched.

The chain uses TRBV5-1 and TRBJ1-2, with a possible D match to TRBD1 (5 bases). This CDR3 spans 15 amino acids. Germline CDR1 SGHRS, CDR2 YFSETQ. Trimming pared 4 bases from V and 2 bases from J, leaving 15 bases between. The CDR3 spells CASSPRGAGNYGYTF. The CDR3 DNA reads as TGCGCCAGCAGCCCGAGAGGGGCGGGAAACTATGGCTACACCTTC. Full variable domain (outside the CDR3, taken from reference TRBV5-1 and TRBJ1-2): KAGVTQTPRYLIKTRGQQVTLSCSPISGHRSVSWYQQTPGQGLQFLFEYFSETQRNKGNFPGRFSGRQFSNSRSEMNVSTLELGDSALYLCASSPRGAGNYGYTFGSGTRLTVV.

The chain employs TRBV19 and TRBJ1-5; the match to TRBD1 covers 8 bases. J gave up 3 bases and V 3 bases, and 7 bases lay outside the gene matches. Per germline, CDR1 LNHDA and CDR2 SQIVND (reference sequence). The CDR3 covers 16 residues. CDR3 bases: TGTGCCAGTAGTATTGGGCAGGGGGCTTACAATCAGCCCCAGCATTTT. It specifies CASSIGQGAYNQPQHF.

This chain connects TRBV5-3 to TRBJ1-4, with D uncertain. TRBV5-3 is classed as an ORF, of uncertain function. The CDR3 is 15 residues long. Trimming removed 3 bases from V and 1 base from J, with 10 bases in between. The CDR3 here is CARSSPGVTNEKLFF. Here the CDR3 DNA reads TGTGCCAGAAGCTCCCCTGGGGTAACTAATGAAAAACTGTTTTTT.

The rearrangement links TRBV4-3 to TRBJ1-1, with 11 bases matching TRBD1. Germline assignment: CDR1 LGHNA and CDR2 YSLEER. The ends lost 4 bases at V and 0 bases at J; junction bases unmatched: 4. This CDR3 is built from 16 residues. CDR3 DNA: TGCGCCAGCAGCCCCGGACAGGGGGCGGTGAACACTGAAGCTTTCTTT. Translating gives CASSPGQGAVNTEAFF.

This clone was observed once. The V and J genes are TRBV5-1 and TRBJ2-3; D gene unclear. Trimming cost V 0 bases and J 0 bases, with 8 bases left between them. Germline V gene data show CDR1 as SGHRS and CDR2 as YFSETQ. This CDR3 is built from 15 residues. CDR3 sequence reads: CASSLEHPSTDTQYF. As DNA, the CDR3 is TGCGCCAGCAGCTTGGAACACCCTAGCACAGATACGCAGTATTTT. Variable domain in full (rest from reference TRBV5-1 and TRBJ2-3): KAGVTQTPRYLIKTRGQQVTLSCSPISGHRSVSWYQQTPGQGLQFLFEYFSETQRNKGNFPGRFSGRQFSNSRSEMNVSTLELGDSALYLCASSLEHPSTDTQYFGPGTRLTVL.

V gene TRBV5-8 combines with J gene TRBJ1-6; possible D gene TRBD1, 5 bases. Looked up from germline, CDR1 is SGHTS and CDR2 is YDEGEE. V lost 0 bases and J 7 bases, leaving 8 bases between the germline ends. The CDR3 runs 14 residues. The CDR3 here is CASSLGQQNSPLHF. The CDR3 DNA follows: TGTGCCAGCAGCTTGGGACAGCAGAATTCACCCCTCCACTTT.

This chain links TRBV6-6 with TRBJ2-5; a weak D match, TRBD1 (8 bases). V lost 3 bases and J lost 4, with 12 bases in between. Looked up from germline, CDR1 is MNHNY and CDR2 is SVGAGI (reference sequence). The CDR3 runs to 14 residues. The CDR3, as DNA: TGTGCCAGCAGTTATACAGGGGGGGTAGAGACCCAGTACTTC. Protein: CASSYTGGVETQYF.

V gene TRBV3-1 (or the pseudogene TRBV3-2) combines with J gene TRBJ2-1; the D call may be TRBD1 or TRBD2 (5 bases each). The CDR3 is 14 amino acids. V was shortened by 9 bases and J by 4 bases, with 16 bases between the two germline ends. Per the germline V gene, CDR1 is LGHDT and CDR2 is YNNKEL (reference sequence). The CDR3 DNA reads TGTGCCAGACCCTTGCCGGGACGGTACAATGAGCAGTTCTTC. Protein sequence: CARPLPGRYNEQFF.

The genes are TRBV11-2 and TRBJ1-6; 8 bases match TRBD1. The trim removed 1 base at V and 3 bases at J, leaving 5 bases unmatched. The CDR3 covers 17 residues. CDR1 is SGHAT and CDR2 is FQNNGV in the germline V gene. This CDR3 is CASSLVGQGIYNSPLHF. The CDR3, as DNA: TGTGCCAGCAGCTTAGTAGGACAGGGCATCTATAATTCACCCCTCCACTTT. Full variable domain (missing parts from reference TRBV11-2 and TRBJ1-6): EAGVAQSPRYKIIEKRQSVAFWCNPISGHATLYWYQQILGQGPKLLIQFQNNGVVDDSQLPKDRFSAERLKGVDSTLKIQPAKLEDSAVYLCASSLVGQGIYNSPLHFGNGTRLTVT.

V gene TRBV6-1 combines with J gene TRBJ1-2; maybe TRBD1 (5 bases). The germline V gene encodes CDR1 MNHNS and CDR2 SASEGT. The V gene lost 0 bases and the J gene lost 6 bases, with 14 bases spanning the gap. This CDR3 has 15 residues. The CDR3, as DNA: TGTGCCAGCAGTGAAGCGTGGGGCGGGCGGCATGGCTACACCTTC. Encoded protein: CASSEAWGGRHGYTF.

This clone was counted only a few times. The chain combines TRBV19 with TRBJ1-2; TRBD1 might be the D (5 bases). Germline values: CDR1 LNHDA, CDR2 SQIVND (reference sequence). The length of the CDR3 is 18 residues. V lost 0 bases, J lost 5 bases, and 22 bases lay in between. The DNA for the CDR3 is TGTGCCAGTAGTATAGATCTCTCCCCGGGACCGGCTATTTATGGCTACACCTTC. As protein: CASSIDLSPGPAIYGYTF. Supplemented by reference TRBV19 and TRBJ1-2, the full variable domain reads DGGITQSPKYLFRKEGQNVTLSCEQNLNHDAMYWYRQDPGQGLRLIYYSQIVNDFQKGDIAEGYSVSREKKESFPLTVTSAQKNPTAFYLCASSIDLSPGPAIYGYTFGSGTRLTVV.

This clone was counted only a few times. This chain joins TRBV4-2 and TRBJ1-1, with TRBD1 as a possible D gene (6 bases). Germline CDR1 reads LGHNA; CDR2 reads YNFKEQ. The CDR3 has 15 residues. V lost 2 bases, J lost 3 bases, and 13 bases lay in between. As DNA, the CDR3 is TGTGCCAGCAGCCAACGGAAGGGACACGACACTGAAGCTTTCTTT. As protein: CASSQRKGHDTEAFF.

The V call is TRBV19, the J call TRBJ2-2; TRBD1 agrees at 11 bases. CDR3 length: 17 residues. Germline V gene sequence: CDR1 LNHDA, CDR2 SQIVND (reference sequence). V was clipped by 1 base and J by 2 bases; unmatched bases: 3. The CDR3 sequence: CASSIGWTGGNTGELFF. Here the CDR3 DNA reads TGTGCCAGTAGTATAGGTTGGACAGGGGGCAACACCGGGGAGCTGTTTTTT. The whole variable domain, remainder taken from reference TRBV19 and TRBJ2-2, is DGGITQSPKYLFRKEGQNVTLSCEQNLNHDAMYWYRQDPGQGLRLIYYSQIVNDFQKGDIAEGYSVSREKKESFPLTVTSAQKNPTAFYLCASSIGWTGGNTGELFFGEGSRLTVL.

The J gene is TRBJ2-3, the V gene TRBV19; 7 bases match TRBD1. The trim removed 3 bases at V and 4 bases at J, leaving 10 bases unmatched. Germline CDR1 and CDR2: LNHDA and SQIVND (reference sequence). This CDR3 comprises 16 residues. The CDR3 is CASSIVGAGGADTQYF. DNA for the CDR3: TGTGCCAGTAGTATCGTAGGGGCAGGGGGTGCAGATACGCAGTATTTT.

The rearrangement links TRBV6-2 or TRBV6-3 to TRBJ1-5, with D tentatively TRBD1 (6 bases). The V gene lost 5 bases and the J gene lost 8 bases, with 13 bases spanning the gap. CDR1 MNHEY and CDR2 SVGEGT come from the germline V gene. CDR3 length: 13 amino acids. CDR3 coding DNA: TGTGCCAGCAGTCTACAGGGTAGTAAGCCCCAGCATTTT. Its protein product is CASSLQGSKPQHF.

V gene TRBV6-4 combines with J gene TRBJ2-1, with D tentatively TRBD1 or TRBD2 (5 bases each). The CDR3 totals 16 residues. V was pared by 2 bases and J by 4 bases, with 15 bases between. Per germline, CDR1 MRHNA and CDR2 SNTAGT. CDR3 bases: TGTGCCAGCAGTGACCGCCCTGCTGGGGGATACAATGAGCAGTTCTTC. This translates into CASSDRPAGGYNEQFF.